This TCR beta chain was sequenced for a study of cytotoxic CD8 clonotypes in ibrutinib-treated CLL. Whole-study context: The subjects consisted of about 10 relapsed/refractory and more than 14 treatment-naive individuals, with 17 to 18 IGHV unmutated. Findings of the study overall: On treatment, the uncommon public clonotypes contracted or remained stable.

The repertoire was sequenced with immunoSEQ multiplex PCR; TCRdb's copy has only in-frame clones and lacks some. In the table there are 40,000 to 60,000 clones, around half of which are singletons. Only a few counts were recorded for this clone. What it binds is not known. The germline CDR1 and CDR2 sequences are SGHDN and FVKESK. Trimming cost V 0 bases and J 4 bases, with 13 bases left between them. This CDR3 region has 16 residues. The receptor's source is a human donor with chronic lymphocytic leukemia. The chain employs TRBV14 and TRBJ1-5, with D hard to call. The specimen was PBMCs, collected after 12 months of ibrutinib treatment. Here the CDR3 reads CASSQDLSRPNQPQHF. The DNA of the CDR3 is TGTGCCAGCAGCCAAGATCTTTCACGCCCAAATCAGCCCCAGCATTTT.